Only a few counts were recorded for the clone carrying this T cell receptor beta chain. This entry is derived from a study of blood T cell repertoires in COVID-19. Overall study context: Both acute and convalescent COVID-19 samples were obtained from the United States, Italy and Spain. Sources were T cells, B-cell-depleted T cells, or PBMCs; the material itself was cDNA or gDNA.

Trimming removed 4 bases at V and 0 bases at J, with 7 bases between. The germline V gene has CDR1 KGHSH and CDR2 LQKENI. The CDR3 totals 14 residues. The data were produced by immunoSEQ multiplex PCR, yet TCRdb's version contains in-frame clones alone and is incomplete. Seen here are under 60,000 clones, about 86% observed once, and the top ten hold approximately 6%. Sequences were obtained from peripheral blood. The rearrangement uses TRBV18 and TRBJ1-5; D is unclear. This sequence was found in a woman aged 55 to 70 with COVID-19, enrolled during active disease. CDR3 in amino acids: CASSRGISNQPQHF. CDR3 coding DNA: TGTGCCAGCTCACGAGGAATTAGCAATCAGCCCCAGCATTTT.